This T cell receptor beta chain was recorded in a study of vaccination effects on CD4 cells after COVID-19. Sequencing was performed with immunoSEQ multiplex PCR; in TCRdb, only in-frame clones are kept and a portion is missing. The table has roughly 59,000 clones, just under 80% seen once. ViraFEST assay sequencing came after antigen-specific CD4+ T cells were expanded with viral peptide pools. Upon completion of about ten days in culture, CD4+ T cells were isolated. All study participants received two doses of BNT162b2 or mRNA-1273 vaccine. This clone was seen a handful of times. What it recognizes is unknown. The CDR3 extends over 17 amino acids. Looked up from germline, CDR1 is SGHTA and CDR2 is FQGNSA. V was shortened by 2 bases and J by 6 bases, with 19 bases between the two germline ends.

This chain uses TRBV7-2 with TRBJ1-4, with D maybe TRBD1 (5 bases). The clonotype originates from a human donor who received a COVID-19 vaccine. Sequenced material: CD4+ T cells from PBMCs cultured with HCoV-OC43 spike peptides, taken after COVID-19 vaccination. The subset: HCoV-OC43 spike overlapping peptide pool stimulation. The CDR3 DNA sequence: TGTGCCAGCAGCTTATTTAGCTCCGGTCTAGGGGATGAAAAACTGTTTTTT. It encodes CASSLFSSGLGDEKLFF.